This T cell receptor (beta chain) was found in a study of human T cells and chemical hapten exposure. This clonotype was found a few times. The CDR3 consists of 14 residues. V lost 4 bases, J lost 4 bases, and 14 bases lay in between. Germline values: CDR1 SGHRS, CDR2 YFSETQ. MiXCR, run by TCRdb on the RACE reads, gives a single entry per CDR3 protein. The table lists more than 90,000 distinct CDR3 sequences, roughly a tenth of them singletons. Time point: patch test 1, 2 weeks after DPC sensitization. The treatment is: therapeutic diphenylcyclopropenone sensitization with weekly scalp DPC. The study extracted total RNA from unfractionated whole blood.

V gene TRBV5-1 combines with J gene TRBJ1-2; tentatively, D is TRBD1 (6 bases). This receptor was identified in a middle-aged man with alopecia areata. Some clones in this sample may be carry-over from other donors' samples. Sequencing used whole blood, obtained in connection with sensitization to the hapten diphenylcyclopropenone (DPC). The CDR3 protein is CASSAPQGFYGYTF. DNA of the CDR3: TGCGCCAGCAGCGCTCCACAGGGCTTCTATGGCTACACCTTC.